Each of the 25 T cell receptor beta chains below was sequenced from the same sample in a study of CD8+CD57+ T cells in acquired aplastic anemia. Individuals selected for sequencing had exhibited CD8+CD57+ cell expansion on flow cytometry. TCR beta VDJ and CDR3 were profiled, and genomic DNA was the template. TCRdb itself ran the reads through MiXCR, one entry per CDR3 protein. The data show about 180,000 distinct CDR3 sequences, with nearly 50% seen just once and roughly 13% held by the top ten. The specimen was sorted CD4+, CD8+, or CD8+CD57+ T cells (not recorded which) from PBMCs. The receptors derive from a human donor with aplastic anemia.

Worth noting for this clonotype: Its ends do not fully match the called genes, so a read error is possible. The J gene is TRBJ1-4, the V gene TRBV5-1, with D perhaps matching TRBD1 (6 bases). This CDR3 is 16 amino acids long. CDR1 and CDR2 from the germline V gene are SGHRS and YFSETQ. This CDR3 is CASRPNRDTTNEKLSF. In DNA, the CDR3 is TGCGCCAGCAGGCCAAACAGGGATACAACTAATGAAAAACTGTCTTTT.

The chain links TRBV5-1 to TRBJ1-5, with 7 bases matching TRBD1. The CDR3 covers 16 residues. The trim removed 3 bases at V and 1 base at J, leaving 7 bases unmatched. The V gene's germline CDR1 is SGHRS and CDR2 YFSETQ. The CDR3 here is CASSWEPTGSNQPQHF. The CDR3 nucleotides are TGCGCCAGCAGCTGGGAACCGACAGGGAGCAATCAGCCCCAGCATTTT.

This clonotype was counted a few times. J is TRBJ1-1 and V is TRBV10-2; 7 nucleotides agree with TRBD1. The germline V gene encodes CDR1 WSHSY and CDR2 SAAADI. V lost 7 bases and J lost 4; bases outside the gene matches: 0. The CDR3 loop spans 11 amino acids. The chain's CDR3 is CASTGGTEAFF. CDR3 DNA: TGCGCCAGCACAGGGGGCACTGAAGCTTTCTTT.

This sequence joins TRBV10-3 and TRBJ2-7, with 8 bases fitting TRBD1. After removal of 4 bases from V and 9 bases from J, the junction contained 17 bases not matched to a gene. The V gene's germline CDR1 is ENHRY and CDR2 SYGVKD. The CDR3 runs 16 residues. CDR3 amino acids: CAISGCRAGGGNGQYF. In nucleotides, the CDR3 is TGTGCCATCAGTGGGTGTAGGGCAGGGGGCGGTAATGGGCAGTACTTC.

The rearrangement uses TRBV7-2 and TRBJ2-7; D gene uncertain. The CDR3 is 13 residues long. V lost 6 bases to trimming and J lost 0 bases, with 9 bases between them. CDR1 is SGHTA and CDR2 is FQGNSA in the germline V gene. CDR3 DNA sequence: TGTGCCAGCAGTCAGGCTAGCTCCTACGAGCAGTACTTC. It specifies CASSQASSYEQYF.

This chain links TRBV18 with TRBJ1-1, with D unresolved. The V gene lost 8 bases and the J gene lost 2 bases, with 15 bases spanning the gap. The CDR3 spans 14 residues. Germline CDR1 and CDR2: KGHSH and LQKENI. In DNA, the CDR3 is TGTGCCAGCCACAAAGGACGGTTAAACACTGAAGCTTTCTTT. Protein sequence: CASHKGRLNTEAFF.

In its sample, this clonotype was seen many times. The chain links TRBV19 to TRBJ2-3; a possible D gene is TRBD1 (5 bases). The ends were cut back, 3 bases at V and 4 bases at J, with 14 bases in the middle. The CDR3 runs to 15 residues. Germline loops: CDR1 LNHDA, CDR2 SQIVND (reference sequence). CDR3 protein: CASSIKSRVSDTQYF. CDR3 nucleotide sequence: TGTGCCAGTAGTATTAAATCCAGGGTTTCAGATACGCAGTATTTT.

This clonotype was picked up a small number of times. The rearrangement joins TRBV10-3 to TRBJ2-7; 9 nucleotides agree with TRBD2. The CDR3 runs 14 residues. CDR1 and CDR2 from the germline V gene are ENHRY and SYGVKD. Trimming removed 3 bases from V and 4 bases from J; junction bases left unmatched: 4. The CDR3 spells CAISDGTSGYEQYF. The CDR3, as DNA: TGTGCCATCAGTGATGGAACTAGCGGGTACGAGCAGTACTTC.

The chain recombines TRBV7-9 with TRBJ2-7, with TRBD1 matching over 7 bases. The CDR3 totals 14 residues. V lost 7 bases and J lost 5; bases outside the gene matches: 11. CDR1 and CDR2 from the germline V gene are SEHNR and FQNEAQ (reference sequence). The CDR3 sequence is CASTITGTVDEQYF. As DNA, the CDR3 is TGTGCCAGCACCATAACCGGGACAGTTGACGAGCAGTACTTC.

The rearrangement joins TRBV24-1 to TRBJ2-1; a possible D gene is TRBD1 (6 bases). CDR3 length equals 16 residues. From germline, CDR1 is KGHDR and CDR2 SFDVKD. V lost 2 bases and J 2 bases, leaving 12 bases between the germline ends. The CDR3, as DNA: TGTGCCACCAGTGATTCGACAGGAGAGACCTACAATGAGCAGTTCTTC. Its protein product is CATSDSTGETYNEQFF.

In its sample, this clonotype was seen many times. V usage is TRBV19 and J usage is TRBJ2-3, with TRBD1 identical over 9 bases. Germline V gene lookup returns CDR1 LNHDA and CDR2 SQIVND (reference sequence). The junction had 3 bases not matched to a gene; V was cut back by 3 bases and J by 2 bases. This CDR3 has 15 amino acids. Written as DNA, the CDR3 is TGTGCCAGTAGTATGAGGGACAGGGTCACAGATACGCAGTATTTT. Protein product: CASSMRDRVTDTQYF.

The J gene is TRBJ1-5, the V gene TRBV20-1, with D perhaps TRBD1 (5 bases). Trimming removed 5 bases from V and 11 bases from J, with 19 bases in between. The CDR3 consists of 13 residues. CDR1 DFQATT and CDR2 SNEGSKA come from the germline V gene (reference sequence). The CDR3 here is CSAGTPREPAQHF. CDR3 DNA: TGCAGTGCTGGGACCCCCCGAGAGCCGGCCCAGCATTTT.

There are many counts of this clonotype. V usage is TRBV5-1 and J usage is TRBJ2-2, with D perhaps TRBD1 or TRBD2 (6 bases each). V was trimmed by 1 base and J by 6 bases, leaving 10 bases between them. Germline V gene sequence: CDR1 SGHRS, CDR2 YFSETQ. The CDR3 loop spans 14 amino acids. The CDR3 DNA follows: TGCGCCAGCAGCTTGAAAGGGGGGCCCGGGGAGCTGTTTTTT. It is translated as CASSLKGGPGELFF.

The gene calls are TRBV7-2 and TRBJ1-2, with no clear D. From germline, CDR1 is SGHTA and CDR2 FQGNSA. V dropped 1 base and J dropped 5 bases, with 11 bases sitting between them. The CDR3 has 14 residues. The CDR3 spells CASSLGAGRYGYTF. The CDR3, as DNA: TGTGCCAGCAGCTTAGGGGCGGGGAGGTATGGCTACACCTTC. Full variable domain (rest looked up from reference TRBV7-2 and TRBJ1-2): GAGVSQSPSNKVTEKGKDVELRCDPISGHTALYWYRQSLGQGLEFLIYFQGNSAPDKSGLPSDRFSAERTGGSVSTLTIQRTQQEDSAVYLCASSLGAGRYGYTFGSGTRLTVV.

This rearrangement joins TRBV29-1 to TRBJ2-3, with 8 nucleotides matching TRBD2. Germline CDR1 SQVTM, CDR2 ANQGSEA. V trimming: 7 bases; J trimming: 2 bases; junction bases outside the gene matches: 2. The CDR3 covers 12 residues. Here the CDR3 reads CSGTSYTDTQYF. The DNA of the CDR3 is TGCAGCGGGACTAGCTACACAGATACGCAGTATTTT.

This chain uses TRBV5-1 with TRBJ2-7, with 9 bases matching TRBD1. The CDR3 length is 15 residues. Germline trimming cut 4 bases from V and 5 bases from J; bases unmatched to any gene: 10. Germline loops: CDR1 SGHRS, CDR2 YFSETQ. The CDR3 sequence is CASSPPGQGHNEQYF. The CDR3 DNA follows: TGCGCCAGCAGCCCGCCGGGACAGGGCCACAACGAGCAGTACTTC.

About this clonotype itself: The junction departs from germline at one end; a sequencing error may be responsible. CDR3 in amino acids: CASSPSGGAF. The CDR3 coding sequence is TGTGCCAGCAGCCCCAGCGGGGGGGCTTTT. The chain has TRBV7-3 and TRBJ2-2; 10 bases agree with TRBD2. The CDR3 has 10 amino acids. The germline V gene has CDR1 SGHTA and CDR2 FQGTGA.

This sequence joins TRBV6-5 and TRBJ2-6; D unclear. The CDR3 loop spans 14 amino acids. V gave up 2 bases and J gave up 0 bases, with 2 bases separating them. The germline V gene encodes CDR1 MNHEY and CDR2 SVGAGI. The CDR3 region has the DNA TGTGCCAGCAGTTACAACTCTGGGGCCAACGTCCTGACTTTC. Translation gives CASSYNSGANVLTF.

The chain has TRBV27 and TRBJ2-7, with 8 bases aligning to TRBD2. The V gene's germline CDR1 is MNHEY and CDR2 SMNVEV (reference sequence). J lost 3 bases, V lost 8 bases, and 15 bases had no gene match. CDR3 length: 16 residues. CDR3 sequence: CASLRGGPNPFYEQYF. Written as DNA, the CDR3 is TGTGCCAGCCTACGGGGGGGACCAAACCCCTTCTACGAGCAGTACTTC.

The chain links TRBV10-2 to TRBJ2-7; D is uncertain. V was pared by 2 bases and J by 0 bases, with 5 bases between. The CDR3 is 13 residues long. Looked up from germline, CDR1 is WSHSY and CDR2 is SAAADI. The CDR3 region has the DNA TGCGCCAGCAGTGAGCGGAGCTCCTACGAGCAGTACTTC. Translation gives CASSERSSYEQYF.

This rearrangement joins TRBV7-2 to TRBJ2-3; D remains unclear. In germline, CDR1 is SGHTA, CDR2 FQGNSA. The CDR3 has 13 residues. The V end lost 6 bases, the J end lost 6 bases, and 13 bases lay between the germline ends. CDR3 in DNA: TGTGCCAGCAGTCCCCTAGTTGCCGATACGCAGTATTTT. Protein: CASSPLVADTQYF.

This chain links TRBV20-1 with TRBJ1-2; D is unresolved. Trimming cost V 3 bases and J 6 bases, with 11 bases left between them. The germline V gene encodes CDR1 DFQATT and CDR2 SNEGSKA (reference sequence). The CDR3 consists of 12 residues. CDR3 nucleotide sequence: TGCAGTGCTAGGAAACAGTCCCATGGCTACACCTTC. Translation: CSARKQSHGYTF.

CDR3 DNA: TGTGCCAGCAGTGAAGTAAGAGCGGGGGGGCCTGAGACCCAGTACTTC. It codes for CASSEVRAGGPETQYF. This sequence joins TRBV2 and TRBJ2-5; 10 bases line up with TRBD2. CDR1 SNHLY and CDR2 FYNNEI come from the germline V gene. With V trimmed by 1 base and J by 5 bases, 7 bases remained unmatched. This CDR3 is 16 amino acids long.

This clonotype was seen many times. A read error is possible here, since a much larger clone lies one base away. The chain employs TRBV2 and TRBJ1-2, with 8 bases identical to TRBD1. CDR3 length equals 13 residues. V lost 10 bases to trimming and J lost 6 bases; unmatched junction nucleotides: 10. The germline CDR1 and CDR2 sequences are SNHLY and FYNNEI. The CDR3 bases are TGTGCCAACAGCGGGCAGGGGGCAGATGGCTACACCTTC. This encodes CANSGQGADGYTF.

The chain joins TRBV6-4 to TRBJ1-4, with D tentatively TRBD1 (6 bases). CDR3 length: 14 amino acids. The germline V and J ends were trimmed by 6 bases and 5 bases, with 13 bases remaining between them. Germline values: CDR1 MRHNA, CDR2 SNTAGT. The CDR3 protein is CASSLRGGNEKLFF. The CDR3 bases are TGTGCCAGCAGCCTACGAGGGGGGAATGAAAAACTGTTTTTT.